This TCR beta chain originates from a study of identical twins. Unmatched junction bases numbered 8, after V lost 5 bases and J lost 4 bases. CDR1 and CDR2 from the germline V gene are MDHEN and SYDVKM. The CDR3 loop spans 15 amino acids. Unique molecular identifiers were in the cDNA, with template-switch universal primer binding. TCRdb re-called the 5' RACE reads with MiXCR, one entry per CDR3 protein. The sample lists 1.5 million to 2 million distinct CDR3 sequences; under 35% were seen once. Sequencing input: cord blood. The receptor comes from a newborn girl in good health. This chain joins TRBV28 and TRBJ2-1, with TRBD2 identical over 7 bases. The DNA for the CDR3 is TGTGCCAGCAGTCGGACTAGAAAGGGTTACAATGAGCAGTTCTTC. Translated: CASSRTRKGYNEQFF.